Below are 15 T cell receptor beta chains sequenced from a single sample in a study of blood T cell repertoires in COVID-19. Profiled with immunoSEQ multiplex PCR; TCRdb holds only in-frame clones, not every one. The sample includes 300,000 to 400,000 clones, about nine tenths of them seen just once. Sequenced material: PBMCs or T cells enriched from blood (not recorded which). All receptors come from a man aged 60 to 69 who had recovered from COVID-19.

The chain links TRBV15 to TRBJ1-5; 8 bases match TRBD1. The CDR3 is 16 amino acids. CDR1 LNHNV and CDR2 YYDKDF come from the germline V gene (reference sequence). V gave up 0 bases and J gave up 3 bases; unmatched junction bases: 4. The DNA for the CDR3 is TGTGCCACCAGCAGAGACCCGGGACAGGTCAATCAGCCCCAGCATTTT. It yields the protein CATSRDPGQVNQPQHF.

CDR3 nucleotides: TGTGCCAGCAGCCAAGGTCCGGGGATGAACACTGAAGCTTTCTTT. Translation gives CASSQGPGMNTEAFF. The V gene is TRBV3-1 (or the pseudogene TRBV3-2), the J gene TRBJ1-1; D is undetermined. The germline V and J ends were trimmed by 1 base and 0 bases, with 9 bases remaining between them. Germline values: CDR1 LGHDT, CDR2 YNNKEL (reference sequence). The CDR3 runs 15 residues.

This chain joins TRBV7-6 and TRBJ2-5; 7 nucleotides match TRBD2. Losses at the gene ends were 5 bases for V and 3 bases for J; bases not matched to a gene: 12. Germline CDR1 reads SGHVS; CDR2 reads FNYEAQ. The CDR3 covers 16 residues. The CDR3 reads CASSPLTAGREETQYF. CDR3 DNA sequence: TGTGCCAGCAGCCCGCTGACAGCGGGAAGGGAAGAGACCCAGTACTTC.

The chain uses TRBV10-1 and TRBJ2-5, with 9 bases that match TRBD1. The CDR3 contains 15 residues. J gave up 5 bases and V 3 bases, and 7 bases lay outside the gene matches. From germline, CDR1 is WNHNN and CDR2 SYGVQD (reference sequence). The CDR3 region is CASSDPGQGHETQYF. DNA for the CDR3: TGCGCCAGCAGTGACCCGGGACAGGGACACGAGACCCAGTACTTC.

This clone was seen only once. The chain couples TRBV21-1 to TRBJ2-1; TRBD2, the table's D call, lacks a check against the DNA. TRBV21-1 is marked as a pseudogene. This CDR3 is 17 amino acids long. The DNA for the CDR3 is TGTGCCAGCAGCAAAGACGGACTAGTCCCCTACTACAATGAGCAGTTCTTC. This sequence encodes CASSKDGLVPYYNEQFF.

The chain joins TRBV19 to TRBJ2-3; 8 nucleotides align to TRBD1. J was trimmed by 3 bases and V by 5 bases; bases with no gene match: 10. This CDR3 contains 16 residues. Germline CDR1 and CDR2: LNHDA and SQIVND (reference sequence). The CDR3 DNA reads TGTGCCAGTAGTCAGACGTCAGGGGGCGCAACAGATACGCAGTATTTT. Its protein product is CASSQTSGGATDTQYF.

This chain joins TRBV28 and TRBJ1-5; D is undetermined. Between the trimmed V and J ends, which lost 5 bases and 6 bases, there was a span of 8 bases. Germline assignment: CDR1 MDHEN and CDR2 SYDVKM. This CDR3 is built from 12 residues. The CDR3 loop reads CASSPPGQPQHF. The CDR3 bases are TGTGCCAGCAGTCCACCAGGTCAGCCCCAGCATTTT.

This clone was picked up a small number of times. The J gene is TRBJ1-2, the V gene TRBV6-5; 10 bases line up with TRBD1. This CDR3 spans 15 amino acids. J lost 6 bases, V lost 6 bases, and 10 bases had no gene match. Germline assignment: CDR1 MNHEY and CDR2 SVGAGI. CDR3 loop: CASSSPGTGAHGYTF. Written as DNA, the CDR3 is TGTGCCAGCAGCAGTCCCGGGACAGGGGCCCATGGCTACACCTTC.

The chain couples TRBV20-1 to TRBJ1-3; TRBD1 matches 8 bases. Per germline, CDR1 DFQATT and CDR2 SNEGSKA (reference sequence). The trim removed 3 bases at V and 1 base at J, leaving 2 bases unmatched. This CDR3 has 14 residues. DNA of the CDR3: TGCAGTGCTAGTAGGACAGGGTCTGGAAACACCATATATTTT. The encoded protein is CSASRTGSGNTIYF.

This rearrangement joins TRBV18 to TRBJ2-1; weak D call: TRBD2 (5 bases). The V end lost 4 bases, the J end lost 0 bases, and 16 bases lay between the germline ends. CDR3 size: 17 residues. CDR1 and CDR2 (germline): KGHSH, LQKENI. CDR3 sequence: CASSLSTLASSYNEQFF. As DNA, the CDR3 is TGTGCCAGCTCACTATCGACCTTAGCGAGCTCCTACAATGAGCAGTTCTTC.

The chain carries TRBV2 and TRBJ2-3; possible D gene TRBD2, 5 bases. Germline values: CDR1 SNHLY, CDR2 FYNNEI. This CDR3 is 15 amino acids long. Deletions cut 2 bases from V and 3 bases from J, with 12 bases between. CDR3 sequence reads: CASSELGARTDTQYF. The CDR3 coding sequence is TGTGCCAGCAGTGAATTGGGAGCTAGGACAGATACGCAGTATTTT. Combining the CDR3 with reference TRBV2 and TRBJ2-3 gives the whole variable domain EPEVTQTPSHQVTQMGQEVILRCVPISNHLYFYWYRQILGQKVEFLVSFYNNEISEKSEIFDDQFSVERPDGSNFTLKIRSTKLEDSAMYFCASSELGARTDTQYFGPGTRLTVL.

The rearrangement uses TRBV3-1 (or the pseudogene TRBV3-2) and TRBJ1-5; no clear D gene. Germline V gene lookup returns CDR1 LGHDT and CDR2 YNNKEL (reference sequence). With 1 base removed from V and 5 bases from J, the gap between germline ends came to 3 bases. The CDR3 is 12 amino acids. The CDR3 bases are TGTGCCAGCAGCCAAGCCGATCAGCCCCAGCATTTT. This codes for CASSQADQPQHF.

The CDR3 is CSANPFSEQFF. DNA of the CDR3: TGCAGTGCTAACCCATTCAGTGAGCAGTTCTTC. This chain links TRBV20-1 with TRBJ2-1; D call uncertain. Trimming pared 4 bases from V and 9 bases from J, leaving 10 bases between. Germline CDR1 reads DFQATT; CDR2 reads SNEGSKA (reference sequence). The CDR3 runs to 11 residues.

The chain recombines TRBV4-3 with TRBJ2-1, with D hard to call. Trimming stripped 2 bases from V and 0 bases from J, with 8 bases between. Germline V gene data show CDR1 as LGHNA and CDR2 as YSLEER. The CDR3 is 15 amino acids. The CDR3: CASSQLDSSYNEQFF. CDR3 DNA: TGCGCCAGCAGCCAACTCGATAGCTCCTACAATGAGCAGTTCTTC.

This clone was recorded only once. The chain links TRBV28 to TRBJ1-2, with 9 bases aligning to TRBD1. CDR3 length equals 13 residues. Germline CDR1 MDHEN, CDR2 SYDVKM. V trimming: 6 bases; J trimming: 7 bases; junction bases outside the gene matches: 6. The CDR3 protein is CASRITGGSGYTF. The CDR3 DNA is TGTGCCAGCAGGATTACAGGGGGCAGTGGCTACACCTTC.